Listed below are T cell receptor beta chains from one sample, sequenced in a study of control samples from healthy donors and cancer patients. Generated by immunoSEQ multiplex PCR, the TCRdb table keeps only in-frame clones and is missing some. Among around 71,000 clones listed, about nine tenths were seen once. Sequencing used PBMCs. These receptors all come from a woman aged 45-65 years with colorectal cancer. The CDR3 runs from the conserved cysteine through the conserved F or W. D genes are given only for firm matches. The size field is filled for only some rows; it gives once, few, many or a size class.

CDR3aa	CDR3nt	abundance	j_gene	v_gene	d_gene
CAWSVVSYEQYF	TGTGCCTGGAGTGTGGTCTCCTACGAGCAGTACTTC	.	TRBJ2-7	TRBV30	.
CASSLGQDYEQYF	TGTGCCAGCAGCTTAGGACAGGATTACGAGCAGTACTTC	.	TRBJ2-7	TRBV11-2	.
CAWRAKNIQYF	TGTGCCTGGAGGGCCAAAAACATTCAGTACTTC	.	TRBJ2-4	TRBV30	.
CASRPRGQGRTGELFF	TGCGCCAGCAGACCCAGGGGACAGGGGCGGACCGGGGAGCTGTTTTTT	.	TRBJ2-2	TRBV5-1	TRBD1
CASSLWGDTQYF	TGTGCCAGCAGTTTGTGGGGGGATACGCAGTATTTT	.	TRBJ2-3	TRBV28	.
CASSRSPGQGREEQFF	TGTGCCAGCAGTCGATCTCCGGGACAGGGGAGGGAGGAGCAGTTCTTC	once	TRBJ2-1	TRBV7-7	TRBD1
CASSEFYEQYF	TGTGCCAGCAGTGAGTTCTACGAGCAGTACTTC	.	TRBJ2-7	TRBV6-1	.
CAISEGVGQGLETQYF	TGTGCCATCAGTGAAGGAGTTGGGCAGGGGTTAGAGACCCAGTACTTC	.	TRBJ2-5	TRBV10-3	.
CASSEWGTDTQYF	TGTGCCAGCAGTGAATGGGGGACAGATACGCAGTATTTT	.	TRBJ2-3	TRBV25-1	.
CASSLEGRSTGELFF	TGTGCCAGCAGCTTAGAAGGGCGCAGCACCGGGGAGCTGTTTTTT	.	TRBJ2-2	TRBV7-9	.
CATSRDPGSAAYFATNEKLFF	TGTGCCACCAGCAGAGACCCGGGCTCGGCAGCTTACTTTGCAACTAATGAAAAACTGTTTTTT	once	TRBJ1-4	TRBV15	.
CASSPPIGQPQHF	TGTGCCAGCAGCCCTCCAATCGGTCAGCCCCAGCATTTT	once	TRBJ1-5	TRBV28	.
CASSFDGIIGEAFF	TGTGCCAGCAGCTTTGACGGGATTATTGGTGAAGCTTTCTTT	.	TRBJ1-1	TRBV5-4	.
CASSRQSITSGYTF	TGTGCCAGCAGCCGCCAATCCATTACTAGTGGCTACACCTTC	once	TRBJ1-2	TRBV3-1/TRBV3-2	.
CASSPGDGAYEQYF	TGTGCCAGTAGTCCGGGGGACGGTGCATACGAGCAGTACTTC	.	TRBJ2-7	TRBV19	.
CASRKGSGTGELFF	TGTGCCAGCAGGAAGGGAAGTGGAACCGGGGAGCTGTTTTTT	.	TRBJ2-2	TRBV6-6	.
CASSEALTGMGEKLFF	TGTGCCAGCAGTGAAGCTCTGACAGGGATGGGAGAAAAACTGTTTTTT	.	TRBJ1-4	TRBV2	TRBD1
CASSPWMRVRLPDADTQYF	TGTGCCAGCAGTCCCTGGATGAGGGTACGGTTACCGGACGCAGATACGCAGTATTTT	.	TRBJ2-3	TRBV28	.
CASSGGSGTDPYGYTF	TGTGCCAGCAGCGGGGGCAGCGGTACTGATCCCTATGGCTACACCTTC	.	TRBJ1-2	TRBV9	.
CASSTQRTPLGYNEQFF	TGTGCCAGCAGTACCCAAAGGACCCCTTTAGGCTACAATGAGCAGTTCTTC	.	TRBJ2-1	TRBV28	.
CASSQELSVNTQYF	TGTGCCAGCAGCCAAGAACTGTCTGTAAATACGCAGTATTTT	.	TRBJ2-3	TRBV14	.
CASSLQGGLAGHLRNEQFF	TGTGCCAGCAGCTTACAGGGGGGACTAGCGGGCCATCTAAGGAATGAGCAGTTCTTC	.	TRBJ2-1	TRBV7-3	TRBD2
CASSQGVQGQETQYF	TGTGCCAGCAGTCAAGGGGTACAGGGCCAAGAGACCCAGTACTTC	.	TRBJ2-5	TRBV11-3	.
CASSQVTANTEAFF	TGCGCCAGCAGCCAAGTCACGGCGAACACTGAAGCTTTCTTT	.	TRBJ1-1	TRBV4-1	.
CASSPSGLADTQYF	TGTGCCAGCAGTCCGTCGGGTTTGGCAGATACGCAGTATTTT	.	TRBJ2-3	TRBV6-4	.
CATKPTLGGVNEKLFF	TGTGCCACAAAACCAACTCTGGGGGGCGTAAATGAAAAACTGTTTTTT	.	TRBJ1-4	TRBV2	.
CASSQEIAGGYEQYF	TGCGCCAGCAGCCAAGAAATAGCGGGAGGTTACGAGCAGTACTTC	.	TRBJ2-7	TRBV4-1	TRBD2
CASSSTGRLAQYF	TGTGCCAGCAGTTCGACAGGCCGTTTGGCCCAGTACTTC	.	TRBJ2-5	TRBV12-3/TRBV12-4	.
CASSLRRGSNTEAFF	TGTGCCAGCAGCTTGCGCCGGGGGTCGAACACTGAAGCTTTCTTT	.	TRBJ1-1	TRBV5-6	.
CASERNRVQPQHF	TGTGCCAGTGAGAGAAACAGGGTGCAGCCCCAGCATTTT	.	TRBJ1-5	TRBV19	.
CASKEGATGSSYNSPLHF	TGTGCCAGTAAAGAGGGAGCTACAGGGAGCTCCTATAATTCACCCCTCCACTTT	few	TRBJ1-6	TRBV19	.
CASSGGGNLYNSPLHF	TGTGCCAGCAGTGGGGGGGGGAACCTCTATAATTCACCCCTCCACTTT	.	TRBJ1-6	TRBV7-2	.
CASSDRDRGRTEAFF	TGTGCCAGTAGTGACAGGGACAGGGGGCGCACTGAAGCTTTCTTT	.	TRBJ1-1	TRBV19	TRBD1
CASSLGLAGHYSGANVLTF	TGTGCCAGCAGCCTTGGACTAGCGGGACACTACTCTGGGGCCAACGTCCTGACTTTC	.	TRBJ2-6	TRBV7-9	TRBD2